This TCR beta chain stems from a study of human T cells and chemical hapten exposure. The overall study: Researchers reported sensitizing an approximately 2 cm by approximately 2 cm upper inner arm skin site with 2% DPC.

Findings and caveats of the study: Compared to controls, expanded TCRs made significantly more large clusters of similar CDR3s.

The junction had 9 bases not matched to a gene; V was cut back by 5 bases and J by 5 bases. CDR1 and CDR2 from the germline V gene are SGHTA and FQGNSA. CDR3 length: 15 amino acids. Via MiXCR, TCRdb re-called the RACE reads, giving one row per CDR3 protein. The sample holds 85,000 to 100,000 distinct CDR3 sequences; around 12% are singletons and the top ten take approximately 2.1%. The table lists this clonotype with many counts. The antigen remains undetermined. Stated time point: patch test 1, 2 weeks after DPC sensitization. Treatment meaning: therapeutic diphenylcyclopropenone sensitization with weekly scalp DPC.

The source material was whole blood, sampled in connection with sensitization to the hapten diphenylcyclopropenone (DPC). V usage is TRBV7-2 and J usage is TRBJ2-4, with 7 bases fitting TRBD2. This TCR was recovered from a woman in her thirties or forties with alopecia areata. Some clones in this sample may be carry-over from other donors' samples. CDR3 sequence (DNA): TGTGCCAGCAGCCGCTATCGGAGCGGGGAAAACATTCAGTACTTC. Translated, it gives CASSRYRSGENIQYF.